Below, 25 T cell receptor beta chains from the same sample are listed, as sequenced in a study of OX40 agonist ivuxolimab in advanced cancers. The method was immunoSEQ multiplex PCR; TCRdb's version includes in-frame clones alone and lacks a portion of them. Of roughly 75,000 clones listed, around four fifths are singletons. Here the sequenced sample was CD4+ or CD8+ T cells sorted from blood, taken in a trial of the OX40 agonist ivuxolimab. Receptor source: an adult with an advanced solid tumor such as melanoma, head and neck, liver or kidney cancer.

This clone has only one observation. This chain joins TRBV11-2 and TRBJ2-5; D gene uncertain. The CDR3 sequence is 14 residues long. Trimming shortened V by 1 base and J by 3 bases, and 9 bases separated the two germline ends. Per the germline V gene, CDR1 is SGHAT and CDR2 is FQNNGV. CDR3 nucleotide sequence: TGTGCCAGCAGCTTAGGGGCCTCGAAAGAGACCCAGTACTTC. Protein sequence: CASSLGASKETQYF. Complete variable domain (other parts from reference TRBV11-2 and TRBJ2-5): EAGVAQSPRYKIIEKRQSVAFWCNPISGHATLYWYQQILGQGPKLLIQFQNNGVVDDSQLPKDRFSAERLKGVDSTLKIQPAKLEDSAVYLCASSLGASKETQYFGPGTRLLVL.

V is TRBV2 and J is TRBJ2-4; D unresolved. The V gene lost 3 bases and the J gene lost 9 bases, with 15 bases spanning the gap. The germline V gene encodes CDR1 SNHLY and CDR2 FYNNEI. The CDR3 covers 14 residues. CDR3 coding DNA: TGTGCCAGCAGTGAGGACCACGGGTCGAGCATTCAGTACTTC. Translating it yields CASSEDHGSSIQYF.

The chain has TRBV4-3 and TRBJ2-7, with 9 positions matching TRBD2. Germline V lookup: CDR1 LGHNA, CDR2 YSLEER. V lost 1 base and J lost 2; bases outside the gene matches: 3. The CDR3 loop spans 15 amino acids. This CDR3 is CASSQGLAGPYEQYF. The DNA for the CDR3 is TGCGCCAGCAGCCAAGGGCTAGCGGGACCCTACGAGCAGTACTTC.

The rearrangement joins TRBV11-1 to TRBJ2-3, with 11 nucleotides matching TRBD2. Looked up from germline, CDR1 is SGHAT and CDR2 is FQDESV (reference sequence). The length of the CDR3 is 16 residues. Losses at the gene ends were 2 bases for V and 2 bases for J; bases not matched to a gene: 3. CDR3 in DNA: TGTGCCAGCAGCTTATTGACTAGCGGGGCCACAGATACGCAGTATTTT. This gives the protein CASSLLTSGATDTQYF.

This clone has a single count. V and J are TRBV10-3 and TRBJ1-5; TRBD1 matches at 7 bases. This CDR3 comprises 15 residues. J gave up 2 bases and V 5 bases, and 6 bases lay outside the gene matches. Per the germline V gene, CDR1 is ENHRY and CDR2 is SYGVKD. The CDR3 region is CAISPGQGGNQPQHF. CDR3 nucleotides: TGTGCCATCAGTCCCGGGCAGGGGGGCAATCAGCCCCAGCATTTT.

The V gene is TRBV30, the J gene TRBJ2-3; weak D call: TRBD2 (6 bases). The germline V and J ends were trimmed by 0 bases and 4 bases, with 14 bases remaining between them. Germline CDR1 and CDR2: GTSNPN and SVGIG (reference sequence). The CDR3 runs 15 residues. The CDR3 sequence is CAWSVGGSVADTQYF. CDR3 bases: TGTGCCTGGAGTGTGGGGGGATCCGTGGCAGATACGCAGTATTTT. The full variable domain, in which reference TRBV30 and TRBJ2-3 provide the parts outside the CDR3, is SQTIHQWPATLVQPVGSPLSLECTVEGTSNPNLYWYRQAAGRGLQLLFYSVGIGQISSEVPQNLSASRPQDRQFILSSKKLLLSDSGFYLCAWSVGGSVADTQYFGPGTRLTVL.

V is TRBV10-3 and J is TRBJ2-5; no definite D call. V was trimmed by 3 bases and J by 1 base, leaving 12 bases between them. Germline V gives CDR1 ENHRY, CDR2 SYGVKD. This CDR3 is built from 15 residues. The CDR3 nucleotides read TGTGCCATCAGTGATCGGCAGGCCGGCCAAGAGACCCAGTACTTC. It translates to CAISDRQAGQETQYF.

The chain has TRBV4-1 and TRBJ2-2, with 8 bases that match TRBD1. J lost 2 bases, V lost 8 bases, and 7 bases had no gene match. CDR1 is MGHRA and CDR2 is YSYEKL in the germline V gene. The CDR3 sequence is 15 residues long. CDR3 amino acids: CASLQAGGNTGELFF. CDR3 DNA: TGCGCCAGCCTCCAGGCAGGGGGCAACACCGGGGAGCTGTTTTTT.

This chain joins TRBV6-1 and TRBJ2-4; TRBD2 agrees at 8 bases. The J segment lost 0 bases and the V segment lost 0 bases, leaving 1 base of the junction unmatched. The CDR3 totals 16 residues. Germline loops: CDR1 MNHNS, CDR2 SASEGT. The CDR3 reads CASSEALAVAKNIQYF. CDR3 bases: TGTGCCAGCAGTGAAGCACTAGCGGTAGCCAAAAACATTCAGTACTTC.

V and J are TRBV5-6 and TRBJ1-4; D is undetermined. The CDR3 is made up of 14 amino acids. Germline CDR1 SGHDT, CDR2 YYEEEE. Trimming left V 8 bases short and J 8 bases short, with 19 bases between. CDR3 sequence (DNA): TGTGCCAGTGAGCTTGGGGAGGTGGACGAAAAACTGTTTTTT. The encoded protein is CASELGEVDEKLFF.

The chain couples TRBV7-6 to TRBJ2-3; D not resolved. CDR3 size: 14 residues. Germline CDR1 and CDR2: SGHVS and FNYEAQ. Trimming cost V 3 bases and J 0 bases, with 7 bases left between them. The CDR3 coding sequence is TGTGCCAGCAGCTTCGGCGGCAGCACAGATACGCAGTATTTT. Protein sequence: CASSFGGSTDTQYF.

CDR3 DNA: TGCGCCAGCAGCCAAGATCTGGGACTAGCGGGAAACTACAATGAGCAGTTCTTC. This sequence encodes CASSQDLGLAGNYNEQFF. The chain has TRBV4-1 and TRBJ2-1, with 13 bases aligning to TRBD2. The CDR3 is 18 residues long. The J segment lost 3 bases and the V segment lost 0 bases, leaving 5 bases of the junction unmatched. Per germline, CDR1 MGHRA and CDR2 YSYEKL.

CDR3 DNA: TGTGCCAGCAGCTTGGGCATCCAAGAGACCCAGTACTTC. Protein product: CASSLGIQETQYF. The rearrangement joins TRBV7-6 to TRBJ2-5; D unresolved. Per the germline V gene, CDR1 is SGHVS and CDR2 is FNYEAQ. V was shortened by 3 bases and J by 1 base, with 6 bases between the two germline ends. The CDR3 runs to 13 residues.

The chain is built from TRBV7-3 and TRBJ2-1; D is undetermined. Germline V gene lookup returns CDR1 SGHTA and CDR2 FQGTGA. This CDR3 has 15 residues. V lost 4 bases to trimming and J lost 0 bases, with 10 bases between them. The DNA of the CDR3 is TGTGCCAGCAGCTCGTCCCCCAGCTCCTACAATGAGCAGTTCTTC. This codes for CASSSSPSSYNEQFF.

The chain is built from TRBV6-1 and TRBJ1-1; D possibly corresponds to TRBD1 (6 bases). Trimming shortened V by 7 bases and J by 4 bases, and 13 bases separated the two germline ends. Germline CDR1 reads MNHNS; CDR2 reads SASEGT. This CDR3 region has 13 residues. CDR3 sequence: CASKKQGSTEAFF. In nucleotides, the CDR3 is TGTGCCAGCAAAAAACAGGGAAGCACTGAAGCTTTCTTT.

The rearrangement links TRBV6-1 to TRBJ1-2, with TRBD1 as a possible D gene (5 bases). This CDR3 has 13 amino acids. V was clipped by 1 base and J by 8 bases, with 11 bases between them. Per the germline V gene, CDR1 is MNHNS and CDR2 is SASEGT. The CDR3 DNA reads TGTGCCAGCAGTGAAGGGGGGGTTCTAGGCTACACCTTC. Encoded protein: CASSEGGVLGYTF.

V and J are TRBV1 and TRBJ2-3; the DNA was not used to check the table's D call, TRBD1. TRBV1 is marked as a pseudogene. This CDR3 has 18 amino acids. CDR3 in DNA: TGCACCAGCAGCCAAGATACCCGGACAGGGGGGGGCACAGATACGCAGTATTTT. Protein product: CTSSQDTRTGGGTDTQYF.

The CDR3 region is CASSPGTPSYEQYF. Here the CDR3 DNA reads TGCGCCAGCAGCCCCGGGACACCTTCCTACGAGCAGTACTTC. This sequence joins TRBV5-1 and TRBJ2-7; TRBD1 might be the D (6 bases). Per the germline V gene, CDR1 is SGHRS and CDR2 is YFSETQ. The V end was cut by 4 bases, the J end by 1 base, with 12 bases between. CDR3 length equals 14 residues.

This clone was seen only a few times. This CDR3 is also generated by other DNA sequences in the sample. The chain combines TRBV19 with TRBJ1-5; D remains ambiguous. The CDR3 extends over 14 amino acids. The V gene's germline CDR1 is LNHDA and CDR2 SQIVND (reference sequence). V was trimmed by 2 bases and J by 2 bases, leaving 7 bases between them. In DNA form, the CDR3 reads TGTGCCAGTAGTATAACCGAGGGCAATCAGCCCCAGCATTTT. This codes for CASSITEGNQPQHF.

The J gene is TRBJ2-2, the V gene TRBV9, with no clear D. Germline V gene lookup returns CDR1 SGDLS and CDR2 YYNGEE. This CDR3 contains 15 residues. Trimming took off 0 bases at V and 0 bases at J, with 6 bases between the two ends. The chain's CDR3 is CASSVDGTNTGELFF. CDR3 DNA sequence: TGTGCCAGCAGCGTAGATGGGACGAACACCGGGGAGCTGTTTTTT.

CDR3 DNA sequence: TGCGCCAGCAGCTCACAGGGGGCGGTTGGAAACACCATATATTTT. Its translation is CASSSQGAVGNTIYF. This chain connects TRBV5-1 to TRBJ1-3, with 9 nucleotides matching TRBD1. The CDR3 has 15 residues. Trimming cost V 3 bases and J 3 bases; bases outside gene matches: 4. Germline V gives CDR1 SGHRS, CDR2 YFSETQ.

CDR3 region: CAWSVSGNQPQHF. The DNA for the CDR3 is TGTGCCTGGAGTGTATCAGGGAATCAGCCCCAGCATTTT. The chain joins TRBV30 to TRBJ1-5, with D possibly matching TRBD1 (5 bases). The CDR3 runs 13 residues. V lost 0 bases and J lost 4, with 7 bases in between. CDR1 and CDR2 from the germline V gene are GTSNPN and SVGIG (reference sequence).

CDR3 sequence: CASSFSPTYEQYF. In nucleotides, the CDR3 is TGTGCCAGCAGCTTTTCCCCAACCTACGAGCAGTACTTC. The chain couples TRBV7-2 to TRBJ2-7; no definite D call. CDR3 size: 13 residues. The V gene's germline CDR1 is SGHTA and CDR2 FQGNSA. The V end lost 3 bases, the J end lost 2 bases, and 8 bases lay between the germline ends.

This rearrangement joins TRBV28 to TRBJ1-2, with D perhaps matching TRBD1 (5 bases). CDR1 and CDR2 (germline): MDHEN, SYDVKM. Deletions cut 6 bases from V and 7 bases from J, with 12 bases between. The CDR3 sequence is 12 residues long. CDR3 nucleotide sequence: TGTGCCAGCAGCGCGGGGCTACTTGGCTACACCTTC. Translating it yields CASSAGLLGYTF.

This chain connects TRBV28 to TRBJ1-1, with TRBD1 as a possible D gene (6 bases). The CDR3 spans 14 residues. The V and J ends lost 7 bases and 5 bases respectively, with 17 bases between them. The germline CDR1 and CDR2 sequences are MDHEN and SYDVKM. The CDR3 loop is CASTFPGGRTEAFF. In DNA form, the CDR3 reads TGTGCCAGCACCTTCCCGGGGGGCCGGACTGAAGCTTTCTTT.